This T cell receptor (beta chain) was retrieved from a study of radiotherapy plus CTLA-4 blockade in lung cancer. CDR3 length: 11 residues. V shed 4 bases and J 9 bases; nucleotides not matched to a gene: 3. From germline, CDR1 is MGHDK and CDR2 SYGVNS. Using immunoSEQ multiplex PCR, the repertoire was profiled, and TCRdb retains in-frame clones only, with some absent. Among over 80,000 clones listed, 70% to 90% were seen once. The chain recombines TRBV25-1 with TRBJ2-7, with TRBD1 identical over 7 bases. This TCR was recovered from a human donor with non-small cell lung cancer that progressed on radiotherapy plus ipilimumab. The specimen was peripheral blood, collected from a patient treated with radiotherapy plus ipilimumab. The DNA for the CDR3 is TGTGCCAGCAGTGCAGACAGGGTGCAGTACTTC. Protein sequence: CASSADRVQYF.